The 21 T cell receptor beta chains in this list originate from one sample, sequenced in a study of OX40 agonist ivuxolimab in advanced cancers. Sequencing was performed with immunoSEQ multiplex PCR; in TCRdb, only in-frame clones are kept and a portion is missing. The table has approximately 76,000 clones, about 92% seen once. This sample comprised CD4+ or CD8+ T cells sorted from blood, obtained in a trial of the OX40 agonist ivuxolimab. Source of these receptors: an adult with an advanced solid tumor such as melanoma, head and neck, liver or kidney cancer.

The chain carries TRBV2 and TRBJ2-7; no firm D call. Between the trimmed V and J ends, which lost 5 bases and 3 bases, there was a span of 8 bases. The CDR3 sequence is 12 residues long. Germline V gene data show CDR1 as SNHLY and CDR2 as FYNNEI. The CDR3 coding sequence is TGTGCCAGCAGTTCAGTAAACTACGAGCAGTACTTC. Amino acid sequence: CASSSVNYEQYF.

The V and J genes are TRBV5-5 and TRBJ2-5; 9 bases align to TRBD1. This CDR3 comprises 17 residues. V dropped 0 bases and J dropped 0; count of bases not matched to a gene: 6. Germline loops: CDR1 SGHKS, CDR2 YYEKEE (reference sequence). The CDR3 DNA reads as TGTGCCAGCAGCTTGGAACAGGGGGCCCTTTACCAAGAGACCCAGTACTTC. It specifies CASSLEQGALYQETQYF. Looking up the rest from reference TRBV5-5 and TRBJ2-5 gives the full variable domain: DAGVTQSPTHLIKTRGQQVTLRCSPISGHKSVSWYQQVLGQGPQFIFQYYEKEERGRGNFPDRFSARQFPNYSSELNVNALLLGDSALYLCASSLEQGALYQETQYFGPGTRLLVL.

The chain recombines TRBV19 with TRBJ2-3, with TRBD1 as a possible D gene (6 bases). V lost 4 bases to trimming and J lost 3 bases, with 14 bases between them. This CDR3 region has 15 residues. The V gene's germline CDR1 is LNHDA and CDR2 SQIVND (reference sequence). Written as DNA, the CDR3 is TGTGCCAGTAGTAGCACAGGGTCAGGGACAGATACGCAGTATTTT. Protein sequence: CASSSTGSGTDTQYF. The variable domain in full, with the rest retrieved from reference TRBV19 and TRBJ2-3, is DGGITQSPKYLFRKEGQNVTLSCEQNLNHDAMYWYRQDPGQGLRLIYYSQIVNDFQKGDIAEGYSVSREKKESFPLTVTSAQKNPTAFYLCASSSTGSGTDTQYFGPGTRLTVL.

The CDR3 coding sequence is TGTGCCGGGGGCGAGGGGAGCACAGATACGCAGTATTTT. Translation: CAGGEGSTDTQYF. V gene TRBV5-6 combines with J gene TRBJ2-3; a possible D gene is TRBD1 (6 bases). The CDR3 length is 13 residues. Germline V gene lookup returns CDR1 SGHDT and CDR2 YYEEEE. Trimming removed 10 bases at V and 0 bases at J, with 12 bases between.

The chain uses TRBV7-9 and TRBJ2-7; no clear D gene. V lost 0 bases, J lost 4 bases, and 7 bases lay in between. The CDR3 is 13 amino acids. Germline values: CDR1 SEHNR, CDR2 FQNEAQ (reference sequence). The CDR3 DNA reads TGTGCCAGCAGCTTAGCGGACGAATACGAGCAGTACTTC. Residues: CASSLADEYEQYF.

V usage is TRBV23-1 and J usage is TRBJ2-7, with D tentatively TRBD1 (6 bases). TRBV23-1 is filed as an ORF, its function uncertain. The length of the CDR3 is 15 residues. Trimming left V 1 base short and J 3 bases short, with 13 bases between. CDR3 nucleotide sequence: TGCGCCAGCAGTCAATATGACAGGTACCTCTACGAGCAGTACTTC. It translates to CASSQYDRYLYEQYF.

The rearrangement joins TRBV7-7 to TRBJ2-5; 7 bases map to TRBD1. Germline CDR1 is SSHAT and CDR2 is FNYEAQ (reference sequence). The length of the CDR3 is 14 residues. The junction had 3 bases not matched to a gene; V was cut back by 0 bases and J by 5 bases. CDR3 nucleotides: TGTGCCAGCAGCTTAGCAGGGGGCTGGGAGACCCAGTACTTC. Protein: CASSLAGGWETQYF.

The V and J genes are TRBV5-6 and TRBJ2-1, with TRBD1 matching over 11 bases. After removal of 6 bases from V and 1 base from J, the junction contained 6 bases not matched to a gene. The CDR3 extends over 16 amino acids. CDR1 and CDR2 from the germline V gene are SGHDT and YYEEEE. The CDR3 sequence is CASILGTGGSYNEQFF. Written as DNA, the CDR3 is TGTGCCAGCATCCTTGGGACAGGGGGGTCCTACAATGAGCAGTTCTTC.

The chain uses TRBV7-3 and TRBJ2-5; 13 bases match TRBD2. With V trimmed by 5 bases and J by 3 bases, 0 bases remained unmatched. The CDR3 length is 14 residues. The germline CDR1 and CDR2 sequences are SGHTA and FQGTGA. The CDR3, as DNA: TGTGCCAGCAGCACTAGCGGGGGGGAAGAGACCCAGTACTTC. Protein sequence: CASSTSGGEETQYF.

The gene calls are TRBV7-9 and TRBJ2-3, with D possibly called TRBD1 or TRBD2 (6 bases each). The CDR3 loop spans 16 amino acids. Germline CDR1 is SEHNR and CDR2 is FQNEAQ (reference sequence). The V and J ends lost 8 bases and 6 bases respectively, with 24 bases between them. CDR3 in DNA: TGTGCCAGCGGTTCCTCCTTGGGGGGCCCGGAGGATACGCAGTATTTT. This codes for CASGSSLGGPEDTQYF.

The rearrangement uses TRBV2 and TRBJ2-7; 8 nucleotides line up with TRBD2. CDR1 is SNHLY and CDR2 is FYNNEI in the germline V gene. Losses at the gene ends were 1 base for V and 2 bases for J; bases not matched to a gene: 7. This CDR3 has 16 residues. The CDR3 reads CASSEGKLAGPYEQYF. The DNA of the CDR3 is TGTGCCAGCAGTGAAGGAAAGCTAGCGGGCCCCTACGAGCAGTACTTC.

The rearrangement joins TRBV18 to TRBJ1-5; 10 bases match TRBD1. The CDR3 is 15 amino acids. Germline V gene lookup returns CDR1 KGHSH and CDR2 LQKENI. With V trimmed by 3 bases and J by 6 bases, 5 bases remained unmatched. CDR3 protein: CASSPTGGAFQPQHF. CDR3 in DNA: TGTGCCAGCTCACCGACAGGGGGCGCGTTTCAGCCCCAGCATTTT. The entire variable domain, with the rest obtained from reference TRBV18 and TRBJ1-5, is as follows: NAGVMQNPRHLVRRRGQEARLRCSPMKGHSHVYWYRQLPEEGLKFMVYLQKENIIDESGMPKERFSAEFPKEGPSILRIQQVVRGDSAAYFCASSPTGGAFQPQHFGDGTRLSIL.

This rearrangement joins TRBV27 to TRBJ1-5; no reliable D call. Germline assignment: CDR1 MNHEY and CDR2 SMNVEV (reference sequence). This CDR3 is 16 amino acids long. V was pared by 0 bases and J by 4 bases, with 13 bases between. CDR3 loop: CASSLSRGEFNQPQHF. CDR3 DNA: TGTGCCAGCAGTTTATCTCGCGGGGAATTTAATCAGCCCCAGCATTTT.

V usage is TRBV4-1 and J usage is TRBJ1-2, with TRBD1 matching 7 bases. V shed 4 bases and J 5 bases; nucleotides not matched to a gene: 4. The germline gives CDR1 MGHRA, CDR2 YSYEKL. CDR3 length: 13 amino acids. The CDR3 loop reads CASSPEGAYGYTF. DNA for the CDR3: TGCGCCAGCAGCCCGGAGGGGGCTTATGGCTACACCTTC.

The chain has TRBV7-6 and TRBJ2-5, with 11 bases that match TRBD2. This CDR3 has 16 residues. The V gene's germline CDR1 is SGHVS and CDR2 FNYEAQ. The V and J ends lost 5 bases and 1 base, in that order; junction bases with no gene match: 6. In DNA, the CDR3 is TGTGCCAGCAGCCTTAGCGGGGGGGCGGGCCAAGAGACCCAGTACTTC. Translated: CASSLSGGAGQETQYF. Using reference TRBV7-6 and TRBJ2-5 for the parts outside the CDR3, the full variable domain is GAGVSQSPRYKVTKRGQDVALRCDPISGHVSLYWYRQALGQGPEFLTYFNYEAQQDKSGLPNDRFSAERPEGSISTLTIQRTEQRDSAMYRCASSLSGGAGQETQYFGPGTRLLVL.

This chain uses TRBV19 with TRBJ1-1; 8 nucleotides line up with TRBD1. Germline trimming cut 3 bases from V and 1 base from J; bases unmatched to any gene: 1. CDR3 size: 14 residues. Germline V gene sequence: CDR1 LNHDA, CDR2 SQIVND (reference sequence). CDR3 sequence: CASSIGTGNTEAFF. DNA of the CDR3: TGTGCCAGTAGTATTGGGACAGGGAACACTGAAGCTTTCTTT.

The genes are TRBV6-5 and TRBJ2-5; 7 bases align to TRBD2. This CDR3 has 14 amino acids. Trimming cost V 6 bases and J 4 bases; bases outside gene matches: 8. The germline gives CDR1 MNHEY, CDR2 SVGAGI. The CDR3 loop is CASSLAVPSETQYF. In DNA, the CDR3 is TGTGCCAGCAGCCTAGCGGTCCCCTCAGAGACCCAGTACTTC.

The chain recombines TRBV11-2 with TRBJ2-7; D is possibly TRBD2 (5 bases). V gave up 3 bases and J gave up 3 bases, with 9 bases separating them. CDR1 is SGHAT, CDR2 FQNNGV, per germline. This CDR3 is 13 amino acids long. CDR3 amino acids: CASSFRAGYEQYF. The CDR3 DNA sequence: TGTGCCAGCAGCTTTCGTGCGGGCTACGAGCAGTACTTC.

This chain uses TRBV4-1 with TRBJ2-7; maybe TRBD1 (6 bases). V was shortened by 2 bases and J by 5 bases, with 13 bases between the two germline ends. Per germline, CDR1 MGHRA and CDR2 YSYEKL. The length of the CDR3 is 14 residues. The CDR3 nucleotides read TGCGCCAGCAGCCAATACACAGGGCCTGACGAGCAGTACTTC. Translation gives CASSQYTGPDEQYF.

This clone was picked up a small number of times. The V call is TRBV13, the J call TRBJ1-1; a weak D match, TRBD1 (5 bases). CDR1 is PRHDT, CDR2 FYEKMQ, per germline (reference sequence). Trimming cost V 5 bases and J 0 bases, with 10 bases left between them. This CDR3 has 14 residues. The CDR3 loop reads CASSRDGMNTEAFF. DNA of the CDR3: TGTGCCAGCAGCAGGGACGGAATGAACACTGAAGCTTTCTTT.

This sequence joins TRBV27 and TRBJ1-1; TRBD1 might be the D (5 bases). The germline V gene encodes CDR1 MNHEY and CDR2 SMNVEV (reference sequence). V lost 6 bases, J lost 7 bases, and 12 bases lay in between. The CDR3 consists of 12 residues. CDR3 in amino acids: CASRTGGIEAFF. CDR3 in DNA: TGTGCCAGCAGAACCGGGGGTATTGAAGCTTTCTTT.